A selection of T cell receptor beta chains follows, all from one sample in a study of immune cell composition in non-small cell lung cancer. Generated by immunoSEQ multiplex PCR, the TCRdb table keeps only in-frame clones and is missing some. This table has roughly 11,000 clones, about 60% appearing once. Sample: lung tumor tissue. The receptor source for this set is a human donor with non-small cell lung cancer. CDR3s include the opening cysteine and the closing phenylalanine or tryptophan. The order of the fields is J gene, V gene, clone size, D gene, CDR3 length, CDR3 DNA, CDR3 protein. D genes are given only for firm matches. Clone size is not always given. Where it is, it says once, few, many or a class for expanded clones.

TRBJ2-5 TRBV7-3 . TRBD1 13 TGTGCCAGCAGCCTCGACAGGGAAGAGACCCAGTACTTC CASSLDREETQYF
TRBJ2-1 TRBV29-1 . TRBD2 15 TGCAGCGCTGAAGGGACTAGCGGGATTGGGGATGAGCAGTTCTTC CSAEGTSGIGDEQFF
TRBJ1-4 TRBV6-6 . . 16 TGTGCCAGCAAATTGACAGGCCTTCGTGGTAATGAAAAACTGTTTTTT CASKLTGLRGNEKLFF
TRBJ2-1 TRBV18 few . 14 TGTGCCAGCTCACCTGGACTGCAAACCAATGAGCAGTTCTTC CASSPGLQTNEQFF
TRBJ1-1 TRBV6-1 . . 13 TGTGCCAGCAGTGATCATGGCCGGGTAGGAGCTTTCTTT CASSDHGRVGAFF
TRBJ2-1 TRBV6-1 . TRBD2 15 TGTGCCAGCAGTGCCGGGACTAGCGGGAGAGATTGGCAGTTCTTC CASSAGTSGRDWQFF
TRBJ2-7 TRBV6-6 . . 13 TGTGCCAGCAGTGTGGGCTCTACCTACGAGCAGTACTTC CASSVGSTYEQYF
TRBJ2-5 TRBV7-9 . TRBD2 16 TGTGCCAGCAGCGCGGGGCTAGCGGGAGCGGCGGGGACCCAGTACTTC CASSAGLAGAAGTQYF
TRBJ2-1 TRBV4-3 . TRBD2 17 TGCGCCAGCAGCCCGGGGACTAGCGGGAGTATGTACAATGAGCAGTTCTTC CASSPGTSGSMYNEQFF
TRBJ2-3 TRBV9 . TRBD2 18 TGTGCCAGCAGCGTGTCGGGACTAGCGGGAGGGCCCTCAGATACGCAGTATTTT CASSVSGLAGGPSDTQYF
TRBJ2-1 TRBV7-9 few TRBD1 16 TGTGCCAGCAGCTTAGCAGGGGGCGGGTCGGGGAATGAGCAGTTCTTC CASSLAGGGSGNEQFF
TRBJ2-1 TRBV7-3 . TRBD2 15 TGTGCCAGCAGCTTAATAGCGGGAGCGAGAAATGAGCAGTTCTTC CASSLIAGARNEQFF
TRBJ2-1 TRBV27 . TRBD2 16 TGTGCCAGCAGAGTTGGGGCTAGCGGGTTATACAATGAGCAGTTCTTC CASRVGASGLYNEQFF
TRBJ2-7 TRBV29-1 . TRBD1 13 TGCAGCGCTGGACAGGGAACCCCCTACGAGCAGTACTTC CSAGQGTPYEQYF